Listed below are T cell receptor beta chains from one sample, sequenced in a study of T cell repertoires in cytomegalovirus infection. From the reads, TCRdb called clonotypes with MiXCR, one entry per CDR3 protein. This table holds about 700,000 distinct CDR3 sequences, around a third found once. Antigens of these TCRs are unknown. Sequencing used cultured PBMCs, obtained from culture after CMV antigen stimulation. These receptors were obtained from a human donor in good health (CMV status not recorded). Some clones in this sample may be carry-over from other donors' samples. Each CDR3 is given without its conserved first and last residue. Each record gives: J gene, V gene, CDR3 protein.

>TRBJ2-6|TRBV7-6
ASSGGGGANVLT
>TRBJ2-6|TRBV5-4
ASSPVDSGANVLT
>TRBJ2-5|TRBV29-1
SVPRGAGAGETQY
>TRBJ2-7|TRBV2
ASRGQTISSYEQY
>TRBJ2-5|TRBV7-9
ASSRGEATQY
>TRBJ2-7|TRBV6-5
ASSKDGSFEQY
>TRBJ1-1|TRBV7-2
AGTVTGGADTEAF
>TRBJ1-1|TRBV10-3
AISLGQMNTEAF
>TRBJ2-5|TRBV12-3/TRBV12-4
ASSQGGRSGETQY
>TRBJ1-2|TRBV4-3
ASSQVFDRGLGYT
>TRBJ2-3|TRBV7-9
ASSYGQQTDTQY
>TRBJ2-1|TRBV20-1
SARKATGGGEQF
>TRBJ2-7|TRBV7-2
ASSPNRNTYEQY
>TRBJ1-5|TRBV27
ASSSAAYSNQPQH
>TRBJ2-7|TRBV2
ASTDRTEGYEQY
>TRBJ1-5|TRBV12-3/TRBV12-4
ASSLFGGGGQPQH
>TRBJ2-5|TRBV20-1
SAQTQREGGETQY
>TRBJ1-1|TRBV28
ASSPWDSWNTEAF
>TRBJ1-2|TRBV5-3
ASSLVSVQPNYGYT
>TRBJ2-3|TRBV5-6
ASSILAGLTSTDTQY
>TRBJ2-6|TRBV7-2
ASSLRGQGTGANVLT
>TRBJ1-2|TRBV2
ASSELIGTAVGYT
>TRBJ1-2|TRBV6-5
ASSYSMGQYDYGYT
>TRBJ2-7|TRBV6-2/TRBV6-3
ASRASGSYEQY
>TRBJ2-3|TRBV7-9
ASSIPGHGTSTDTQY
>TRBJ2-1|TRBV10-2
ASTRSGNSGFYEQF
>TRBJ2-7|TRBV19
ASSTSGRWEQY
>TRBJ2-3|TRBV14
ASSQGSGDTQY
>TRBJ2-1|TRBV20-1
SAIDPTGSNEQF
>TRBJ2-3|TRBV2
ASSVSWLSGDTQY
>TRBJ1-5|TRBV4-1
ASSQDQLRGQPQH
>TRBJ1-1|TRBV28
ASSLGTSTPNTEAF
>TRBJ2-7|TRBV2
ASSEVDSTGEQY
>TRBJ2-1|TRBV29-1
SVGRAYEQF
>TRBJ2-5|TRBV5-5
ASSLEWMDETQY
>TRBJ2-2|TRBV20-1
SAPGTSGPRGELF
>TRBJ1-3|TRBV19
ASRQGRNTIY
>TRBJ2-4|TRBV19
ASAEGPGAQY
>TRBJ2-1|TRBV7-2
ASSQTGTSNVDEQF
>TRBJ1-5|TRBV6-8
ASKYTGGPQH
>TRBJ1-1|TRBV11-2
ASRPNPKGMNTEAF
>TRBJ2-1|TRBV7-2
ASSLPKWGGNNEQF
>TRBJ1-2|TRBV2
ASGEARRVYGYT
>TRBJ2-2|TRBV12-3/TRBV12-4
ASSRRTSGTGELF
>TRBJ1-1|TRBV6-2/TRBV6-3
ASSKGFLTEAF
>TRBJ2-1|TRBV12-5
ASGYSGLEPF
>TRBJ2-7|TRBV7-8
ASSLDRLTRYEQY
>TRBJ2-1|TRBV19
ASHSRGYNEQF
>TRBJ2-5|TRBV7-2
ASSLSPYQETQY
>TRBJ2-1|TRBV6-2/TRBV6-3
ASSKGGWHEQF
>TRBJ2-4|TRBV5-4
ASSPAGGNIQY
>TRBJ2-1|TRBV29-1
SVGPNNEQF
>TRBJ2-7|TRBV27
ASSRTGTGFYEQY
>TRBJ1-2|TRBV6-1
ASSVAWGVSGYGYT
>TRBJ2-7|TRBV20-1
SAREIRTGLHEQY
>TRBJ1-6|TRBV5-4
ASSSGTGVNSPLH
>TRBJ1-4|TRBV20-1
SVRDPGETNEKLF
>TRBJ2-1|TRBV3-1
ASSQDRTARSYNEQF
>TRBJ1-1|TRBV19
ASSIGQMNTEAF
>TRBJ2-2|TRBV7-9
ASILRASNTGELF